The present T cell receptor beta chain was sequenced within a study of T cells in Graves' hyperthyroidism and ophthalmopathy. Ten or more counts support this clonotype. Ophthalmopathy cases met thresholds of Clinical Activity Score at least 3, NOSPECS grade at least 4 and duration under 3 months. Amplification of TCR beta CDR3 regions used RNA as the template. HTBI primers drove first-round RT-PCR of the TCR CDR3. TCRdb independently ran MiXCR on the multiplex PCR reads; one entry per CDR3 protein. The sample shows hundreds of thousands of distinct CDR3 sequences, 15% to 20% of them seen only once. V lost 7 bases and J lost 5; bases outside the gene matches: 12. The V gene's germline CDR1 is KGHSH and CDR2 LQKENI. The CDR3 has 15 residues.

The J gene is TRBJ1-2, the V gene TRBV18; 8 nucleotides match TRBD1. Sequencing was performed on blood. This sequence originates from a middle-aged man with Graves' ophthalmopathy. DNA for the CDR3: TGTGCCAGCTTCCCAGGACAGGGAGTACCTTATGGCTACACCTTC. This translates into CASFPGQGVPYGYTF. Full variable domain (missing parts from reference TRBV18 and TRBJ1-2): NAGVMQNPRHLVRRRGQEARLRCSPMKGHSHVYWYRQLPEEGLKFMVYLQKENIIDESGMPKERFSAEFPKEGPSILRIQQVVRGDSAAYFCASFPGQGVPYGYTFGSGTRLTVV.